The 17 T cell receptor beta chains given below trace back to one sample, sequenced in a study of cytomegalovirus exposure and HLA in healthy donors. Use of 60 Vbeta and 13 Jbeta primers characterized the PCR. Sequencing used immunoSEQ multiplex PCR; TCRdb keeps in-frame clones, though not all of them. Counted here are about 82,000 clones, 70% to 80% occurring once; the ten biggest clones make up around 20%. The specimen sequenced was PBMCs. The receptors shown here come from a young man in good health and CMV-seropositive.

This chain joins TRBV28 and TRBJ1-5, with unresolved D. CDR1 and CDR2 from the germline V gene are MDHEN and SYDVKM. The CDR3 is 12 residues long. The V and J ends lost 6 bases and 3 bases respectively, with 6 bases between them. Written as DNA, the CDR3 is TGTGCCAGCAGCCCTCTCAATCAGCCCCAGCATTTT. Protein sequence: CASSPLNQPQHF.

CDR3 sequence: CAWTSANADTQYF. CDR3 bases: TGTGCCTGGACTAGCGCTAATGCAGATACGCAGTATTTT. The J gene is TRBJ2-3, the V gene TRBV30; D perhaps matches TRBD2 (6 bases). Looked up from germline, CDR1 is GTSNPN and CDR2 is SVGIG (reference sequence). The V end was cut by 4 bases, the J end by 4 bases, with 12 bases between. The CDR3 runs to 13 residues.

The V gene is TRBV5-1, the J gene TRBJ1-6; tentatively, D is TRBD1 (6 bases). Trimming took 1 base from V and 7 from J, leaving 9 bases between them. Germline V lookup: CDR1 SGHRS, CDR2 YFSETQ. This CDR3 is built from 14 residues. CDR3 DNA sequence: TGCGCCAGCAGCTTGTCAGGGGCCAATTCACCCCTCCACTTT. This translates into CASSLSGANSPLHF.

The J gene is TRBJ2-1, the V gene TRBV7-2, with D uncertain. Germline CDR1 is SGHTA and CDR2 is FQGNSA. The CDR3 covers 16 residues. Trimming stripped 0 bases from V and 3 bases from J, with 12 bases between. The CDR3 DNA is TGTGCCAGCAGCTTAGCGGGCTTCCTTAGCTACAATGAGCAGTTCTTC. Translating gives CASSLAGFLSYNEQFF.

The chain employs TRBV29-1 and TRBJ2-1, with TRBD2 matching over 8 bases. The CDR3 contains 18 residues. Trimming cost V 2 bases and J 0 bases; bases outside gene matches: 12. In germline, CDR1 is SQVTM, CDR2 ANQGSEA. CDR3 DNA sequence: TGCAGCGTTGAAATGTCTAGCGGGTTTTACGGCTCCTACAATGAGCAGTTCTTC. Encoded protein: CSVEMSSGFYGSYNEQFF.

V and J are TRBV6-5 and TRBJ2-3, with unresolved D. The V end lost 5 bases, the J end lost 0 bases, and 9 bases lay between the germline ends. Germline values: CDR1 MNHEY, CDR2 SVGAGI. This CDR3 region has 14 residues. CDR3 bases: TGTGCCAGCAGTCTAAGCGCTAGCACAGATACGCAGTATTTT. Translating gives CASSLSASTDTQYF.

The count of this clone is one. The chain joins TRBV4-1 to TRBJ2-7, with D possibly TRBD2 on 5 matching bases. The V end was cut by 3 bases, the J end by 2 bases, with 8 bases between. CDR1 is MGHRA, CDR2 YSYEKL, per germline. This CDR3 has 13 amino acids. The CDR3 here is CASSHPGAYEQYF. The CDR3 coding sequence is TGCGCCAGCAGCCACCCCGGGGCCTACGAGCAGTACTTC.

The chain combines TRBV6-5 with TRBJ2-7; 8 nucleotides align to TRBD1. J was trimmed by 1 base and V by 5 bases; bases with no gene match: 7. Germline CDR1 is MNHEY and CDR2 is SVGAGI. This CDR3 is built from 15 residues. This CDR3 reads CASSPGQGRSYEQYF. CDR3 nucleotide sequence: TGTGCCAGCAGTCCAGGACAGGGTCGTTCCTACGAGCAGTACTTC.

V gene TRBV11-2 combines with J gene TRBJ1-6, with D hard to call. Germline V gene data show CDR1 as SGHAT and CDR2 as FQNNGV. With 5 bases removed from V and 7 bases from J, the gap between germline ends came to 6 bases. CDR3 length: 12 residues. The CDR3 loop reads CASSLQNSPLHF. Written as DNA, the CDR3 is TGTGCCAGCAGCCTACAGAATTCACCCCTCCACTTT.

The rearrangement links TRBV28 to TRBJ1-2; 7 bases line up with TRBD1. Trimming removed 7 bases from V and 1 base from J; junction bases left unmatched: 9. The germline CDR1 and CDR2 sequences are MDHEN and SYDVKM. The CDR3 length is 15 residues. The CDR3 reads CASTTGALGNYGYTF. For the CDR3, the DNA is TGTGCCAGCACTACAGGGGCGCTGGGTAACTATGGCTACACCTTC.

V and J are TRBV7-2 and TRBJ2-5; TRBD2 agrees at 10 bases. After removal of 6 bases from V and 4 bases from J, the junction contained 2 bases not matched to a gene. This CDR3 spans 13 amino acids. Germline V gives CDR1 SGHTA, CDR2 FQGNSA. Here the CDR3 reads CASSPSGGETQYF. The CDR3 DNA reads as TGTGCCAGCAGTCCTAGCGGGGGAGAGACCCAGTACTTC.

This clone was counted only a few times. The CDR3 DNA reads TGTGCCAGTAGTATAGACAGGGACACTGAAGCTTTCTTT. Amino acids: CASSIDRDTEAFF. The chain employs TRBV19 and TRBJ1-1; the D gene is possibly TRBD1 (5 bases). Germline values: CDR1 LNHDA, CDR2 SQIVND (reference sequence). This CDR3 comprises 13 residues. V was pared by 0 bases and J by 3 bases, with 5 bases between.

With respect to this clone: One end of the junction fails to match germline, which may point to a read error. The CDR3 loop reads CASSLAEGADGQPQNF. DNA of the CDR3: TGTGCCAGCAGCTTGGCAGAGGGGGCGGATGGTCAGCCCCAGAATTTT. The chain uses TRBV5-6 and TRBJ1-5; TRBD1 aligns across 7 bases. From germline, CDR1 is SGHDT and CDR2 YYEEEE. The CDR3 loop spans 16 amino acids.

The chain employs TRBV30 and TRBJ2-7, with TRBD2 as a possible D gene (6 bases). Germline CDR1 reads GTSNPN; CDR2 reads SVGIG (reference sequence). This CDR3 region has 13 residues. The ends were cut back, 1 base at V and 9 bases at J, with 16 bases in the middle. The CDR3 bases are TGTGCCTGGAGTGGGGCCCAGGCGGGGAGGCAGTACTTC. It yields the protein CAWSGAQAGRQYF.

The chain is built from TRBV7-4 and TRBJ1-5; D might be TRBD1 (5 bases). This CDR3 contains 18 residues. With 5 bases removed from V and 0 bases from J, the gap between germline ends came to 20 bases. Germline V gene lookup returns CDR1 SGHVT and CDR2 SQSDAQ. As DNA, the CDR3 is TGTGCCAGCAGCCCCCGGGCAGGGTTTAGGGGTAGCAATCAGCCCCAGCATTTT. Translation gives CASSPRAGFRGSNQPQHF.

The V gene is TRBV7-8, the J gene TRBJ1-5; 7 bases are shared with TRBD1. Germline V CDR1 and CDR2: SGHVS, FQNEAQ. The CDR3 sequence is 15 residues long. The ends lost 5 bases at V and 3 bases at J; junction bases unmatched: 7. The CDR3 sequence is CASSQRTGVNQPQHF. The CDR3 coding sequence is TGTGCCAGCAGCCAGAGGACAGGAGTCAATCAGCCCCAGCATTTT.

The sample holds a few counts of this clone. The rearrangement links TRBV30 to TRBJ1-1, with 10 positions matching TRBD1. Germline CDR1 and CDR2: GTSNPN and SVGIG (reference sequence). The CDR3 contains 16 residues. The ends lost 5 bases at V and 2 bases at J; junction bases unmatched: 11. In nucleotides, the CDR3 is TGTGCCTGGGGGGACAGGGGCCATCGAGTAAACACTGAAGCTTTCTTT. This translates into CAWGDRGHRVNTEAFF.